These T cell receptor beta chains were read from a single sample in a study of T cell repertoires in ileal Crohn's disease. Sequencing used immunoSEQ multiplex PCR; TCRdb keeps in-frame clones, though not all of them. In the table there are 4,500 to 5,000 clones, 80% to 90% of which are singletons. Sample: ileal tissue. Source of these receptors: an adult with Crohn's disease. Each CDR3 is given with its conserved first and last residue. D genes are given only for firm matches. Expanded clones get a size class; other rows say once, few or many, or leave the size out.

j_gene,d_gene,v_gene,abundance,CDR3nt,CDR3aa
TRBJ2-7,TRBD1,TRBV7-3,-,TGTGCCAGCAGCTTGGACAGGGGGGAGTCCTACGAGCAGTACTTC,CASSLDRGESYEQYF
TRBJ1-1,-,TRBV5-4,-,TGTGCCAGCAGCTTGGAGGAGACGGCTGAAGCTTTCTTT,CASSLEETAEAFF
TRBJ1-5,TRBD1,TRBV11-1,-,TGTGCCAGCAGCTTAGGGACAGGGGAAGATCAGCCCCAGCATTTT,CASSLGTGEDQPQHF
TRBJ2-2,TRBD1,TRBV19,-,TGTGCCAGTAGTACATCCGGGACAGCCTACACCGGGGAGCTGTTTTTT,CASSTSGTAYTGELFF
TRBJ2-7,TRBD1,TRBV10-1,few,TGCGCCAGCAGTACTCGGCAGGGGGCCGACGAGCAGTACTTC,CASSTRQGADEQYF
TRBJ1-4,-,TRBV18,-,TGTGCCAGCTCTTCGACTAGAAAGGCAACTAATGAAAAACTGTTTTTT,CASSSTRKATNEKLFF
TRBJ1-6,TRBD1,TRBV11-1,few,TGTGCCAGCAGCTCTGGACAGGAGGGCTCACCCCTCCACTTT,CASSSGQEGSPLHF
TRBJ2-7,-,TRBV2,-,TGTGCCAGCAGTTACATCTACGAGCAGTACTTC,CASSYIYEQYF
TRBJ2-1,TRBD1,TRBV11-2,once,TGTGCCAGCAGCTCGCACAGGGGAGACAATGAGCAGTTCTTC,CASSSHRGDNEQFF
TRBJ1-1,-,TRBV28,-,TGTGCCAGCAGTGGATACAGGCCGAACACTGAAGCTTTCTTT,CASSGYRPNTEAFF
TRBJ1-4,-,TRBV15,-,TGTGCCACCAGTCCAGCAACTAATGAAAAACTGTTTTTT,CATSPATNEKLFF
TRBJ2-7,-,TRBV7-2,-,TGTGCCAGCAGCTTGTTAACTTCCGAGCAGTACTTC,CASSLLTSEQYF
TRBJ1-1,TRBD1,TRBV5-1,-,TGCGCCAGCAGTGACAGGGGAGGGGTAACTGAAGCTTTCTTT,CASSDRGGVTEAFF
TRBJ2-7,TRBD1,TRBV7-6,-,TGTGCCAGCAGCTTAGCGTGGGACAGGGCCTACGAGCAGTACTTC,CASSLAWDRAYEQYF
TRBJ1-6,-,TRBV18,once,TGTGCCAGCTCACCAACAGCAAACTATAATTCACCCCTCCACTTT,CASSPTANYNSPLHF
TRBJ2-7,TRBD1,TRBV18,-,TGTGCCAGCTCAGCGGGACAGGCCTACGAGCAGTACTTC,CASSAGQAYEQYF
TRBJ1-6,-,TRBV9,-,TGTGCCAGCAGCGTCGGGGGGGGGAATTCACCCCTCCACTTT,CASSVGGGNSPLHF
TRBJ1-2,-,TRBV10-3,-,TGTGCCACCTCTATACGACAGCGTGGCTACACCTTC,CATSIRQRGYTF
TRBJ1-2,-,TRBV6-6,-,TGTGCCAGCAGTTACTCGGCGGGTGGCTACACCTTC,CASSYSAGGYTF
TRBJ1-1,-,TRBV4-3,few,TGCGCCAGCAGCCTTTCCAGGTGGGCCACTGAAGCTTTCTTT,CASSLSRWATEAFF
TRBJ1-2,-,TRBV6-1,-,TGTGCCAGCAGTGAAGGGTGGGGGGGCACCTTC,CASSEGWGGTF
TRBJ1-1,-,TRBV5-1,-,TGCGCCAGCAGCCCCAACGGGGGTGAGACTGAAGCTTTCTTT,CASSPNGGETEAFF
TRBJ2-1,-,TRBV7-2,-,TGTGCCAGCAGCTTGGGGCAGGTGCTCTACAATGAGCAGTTCTTC,CASSLGQVLYNEQFF
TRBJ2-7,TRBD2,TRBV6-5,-,TGTGCCAGCAGTTACAGGGAGGGGTTCTACGAGCAGTACTTC,CASSYREGFYEQYF
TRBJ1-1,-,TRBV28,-,-,CASSFGAGGTEAFF
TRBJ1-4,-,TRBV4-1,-,TGCGCCAGCATGGGACATAAGGATGAAAAACTGTTTTTT,CASMGHKDEKLFF
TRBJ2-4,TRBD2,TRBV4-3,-,TGCGCCAGCAGCCAAGACCTACTAGCGGGGGGGAGGGCCATTCAGTACTTC,CASSQDLLAGGRAIQYF
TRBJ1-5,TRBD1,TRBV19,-,TGTGCCAGTAGTCTCACCGGGACAGGGCGGAATCAGCCCCAGCATTTT,CASSLTGTGRNQPQHF
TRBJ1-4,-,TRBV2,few,TGTGCCAGCAGTGGTCAAACTAATGAAAAACTGTTTTTT,CASSGQTNEKLFF
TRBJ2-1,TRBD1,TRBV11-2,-,TGTGCCAGCAGTCCCGGGACAGGGACCTACAATGAGCAGTTCTTC,CASSPGTGTYNEQFF
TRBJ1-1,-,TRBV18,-,TGTGCCAGCTCCGGTTGGGAGACTGAAGCTTTCTTT,CASSGWETEAFF
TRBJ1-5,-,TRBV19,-,TGTGCCACCCGGAACCGAGCTTATGGAGGTAGCAATCAGCCCCAGCATTTT,CATRNRAYGGSNQPQHF
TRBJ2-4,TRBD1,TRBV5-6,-,TGTGCCAGCAGCGGGGGACAGGGGGCGGCAAACATTCAGTACTTC,CASSGGQGAANIQYF
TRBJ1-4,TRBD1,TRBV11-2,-,TGTGCCAGCAGCTACGAACTGGGGACAGGGTTTGAAAAACTGTTTTTT,CASSYELGTGFEKLFF
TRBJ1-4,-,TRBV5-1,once,TGCGCCAGCAGCTTGGAAGGAGCCTCTTTATGGGAAAAACTGTTTTTT,CASSLEGASLWEKLFF
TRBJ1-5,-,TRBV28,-,TGTGCCAGCAGTTTTCAGCTGGGGAGGGTTCAGCCCCAGCATTTT,CASSFQLGRVQPQHF
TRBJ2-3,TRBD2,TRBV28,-,TGTGCCAGCAGGGGTAGCGGGGTTGCGACAGATACGCAGTATTTT,CASRGSGVATDTQYF
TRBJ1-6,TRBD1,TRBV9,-,TGTGCCAGCAGCGCATACAGGGGATCACCCCTCCACTTT,CASSAYRGSPLHF
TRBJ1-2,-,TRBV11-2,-,TGTGCCAGCAGCTTTTGGAGTAACTATGGCTACACCTTC,CASSFWSNYGYTF
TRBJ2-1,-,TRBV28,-,TGTGCCAGCAGTTACCCGGGGAAGGGCCCGGGCGACAATGAGCAGTTCTTC,CASSYPGKGPGDNEQFF
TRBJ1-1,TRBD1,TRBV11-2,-,TGTGCCAGCAGCGTAAACAGGGGGCAAACTGAAGCTTTCTTT,CASSVNRGQTEAFF
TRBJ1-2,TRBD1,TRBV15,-,TGTGCCACCTCCCCAGGGAGCGGACAGGGAGCCAACGGCTACACCTTC,CATSPGSGQGANGYTF
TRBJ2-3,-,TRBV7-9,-,TGTGCCAGCAGCCTTTCTAGCGAGAGGACGCAGTATTTT,CASSLSSERTQYF
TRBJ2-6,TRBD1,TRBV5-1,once,TGCGCCAGCAGCCACAAAGCCGGACAGGGAGAGGACTCTGGGGCCAACGTCCTGACTTTC,CASSHKAGQGEDSGANVLTF
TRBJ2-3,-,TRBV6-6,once,TGTGCCAGCAGTTCGGGTCCCCCAGATACGCAGTATTTT,CASSSGPPDTQYF
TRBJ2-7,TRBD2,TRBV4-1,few,TGCGCCAGCAGCCAAGAATCTAGCGGGGGGCCCTACGAGCAGTACTTC,CASSQESSGGPYEQYF